This T cell receptor beta chain was captured in a study of STAT5B mutations in CD4+ large granular lymphocyte leukemia. Study-wide findings and caveats: No patients shared main leukemic clonotypes, though 25% to 30% appeared at low frequency elsewhere.

Looked up from germline, CDR1 is MNHNS and CDR2 is SASEGT. CDR3 length equals 17 residues. Trimming pared 1 base from V and 8 bases from J, leaving 20 bases between. A remark on this clone: Antigen: not known.

Only in-frame clones appear in the TCRdb table, and some are missing; sequencing was by immunoSEQ multiplex PCR. The table shows tens of thousands of clones, with roughly 81% occurring only once. Sequencing input: CD4+ T cells from blood buffy coats. This sequence originates from a human donor in good health. V gene TRBV6-1 combines with J gene TRBJ1-4; D perhaps matches TRBD1 (6 bases). CDR3 DNA: TGTGCCAGCAGTGAAGGGGCGACCGCCGGGGGCGTAGAAAAACTGTTTTTT. As protein: CASSEGATAGGVEKLFF.